This TCR beta chain was captured in a study of Graves' ophthalmopathy and Graves' hyperthyroidism. Patients were left out if they had other autoimmune diseases, uncontrolled infections, pregnancy or lactation. Trimming stripped 0 bases from V and 8 bases from J, with 7 bases between. Per the germline V gene, CDR1 is PRHDT and CDR2 is FYEKMQ (reference sequence). This CDR3 region has 12 residues. This clonotype came up many times. Its antigen is undetermined. For repertoire sequencing, the TCR beta CDR3 regions were amplified from RNA transcripts. An opening RT-PCR round employed HTBI primers and preceded a second-round multiplex PCR. TCRdb independently ran MiXCR on the multiplex PCR reads; one entry per CDR3 protein. Here the sample spans around 600,000 distinct CDR3 sequences, under 50% being singletons. Study outcomes and limitations: Predictions made by the model for ophthalmopathy progression reached roughly 71% sensitivity and around 72% specificity. Blood also carried most expanded thyroid clonotypes exceeding 0.001 frequency.

This sequence joins TRBV13 and TRBJ1-2; no definite D call. The sample was peripheral blood. The source of this sequence is an adult man with Graves' ophthalmopathy. CDR3 sequence reads: CASSLGVWGYTF. DNA of the CDR3: TGTGCCAGCAGCTTAGGGGTTTGGGGCTACACCTTC.